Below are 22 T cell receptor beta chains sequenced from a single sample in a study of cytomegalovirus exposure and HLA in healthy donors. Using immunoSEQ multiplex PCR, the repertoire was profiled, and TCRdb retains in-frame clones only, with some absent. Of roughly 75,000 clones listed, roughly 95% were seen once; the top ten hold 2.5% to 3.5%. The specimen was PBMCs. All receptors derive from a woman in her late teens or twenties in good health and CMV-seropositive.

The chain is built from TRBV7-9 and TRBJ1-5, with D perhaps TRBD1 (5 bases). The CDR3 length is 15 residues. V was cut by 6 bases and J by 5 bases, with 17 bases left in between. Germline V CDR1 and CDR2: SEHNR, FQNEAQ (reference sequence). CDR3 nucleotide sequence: TGTGCCAGCAGTCTCGGGCGGGGGTCCCATCAGCCCCAGCATTTT. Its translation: CASSLGRGSHQPQHF.

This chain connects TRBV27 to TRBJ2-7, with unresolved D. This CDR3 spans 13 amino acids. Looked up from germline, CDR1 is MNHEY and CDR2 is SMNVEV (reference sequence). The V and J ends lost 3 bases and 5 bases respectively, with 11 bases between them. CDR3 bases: TGTGCCAGCAGTTTTTCCCCGTCAGACGAGCAGTACTTC. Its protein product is CASSFSPSDEQYF.

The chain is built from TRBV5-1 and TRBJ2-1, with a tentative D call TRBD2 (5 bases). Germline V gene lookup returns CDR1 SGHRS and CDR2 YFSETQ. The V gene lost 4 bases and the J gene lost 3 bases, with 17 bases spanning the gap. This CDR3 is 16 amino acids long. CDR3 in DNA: TGCGCCAGCAGCCGTTTGGAGCTAGCAGACTACAATGAGCAGTTCTTC. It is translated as CASSRLELADYNEQFF.

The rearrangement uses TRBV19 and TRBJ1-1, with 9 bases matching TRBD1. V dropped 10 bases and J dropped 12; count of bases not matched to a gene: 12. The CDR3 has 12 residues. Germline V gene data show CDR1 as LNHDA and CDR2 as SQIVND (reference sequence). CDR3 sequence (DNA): TGTGCCACCGGAGGACAGGGGATTCAAACTTTCTTT. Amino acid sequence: CATGGQGIQTFF.

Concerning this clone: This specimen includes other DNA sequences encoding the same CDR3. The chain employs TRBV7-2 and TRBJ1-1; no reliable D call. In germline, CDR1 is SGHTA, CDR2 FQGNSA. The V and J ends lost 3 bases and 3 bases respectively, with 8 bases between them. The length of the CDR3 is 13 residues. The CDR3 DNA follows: TGTGCCAGCAGCTTCTCGCAGGACACTGAAGCTTTCTTT. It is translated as CASSFSQDTEAFF.

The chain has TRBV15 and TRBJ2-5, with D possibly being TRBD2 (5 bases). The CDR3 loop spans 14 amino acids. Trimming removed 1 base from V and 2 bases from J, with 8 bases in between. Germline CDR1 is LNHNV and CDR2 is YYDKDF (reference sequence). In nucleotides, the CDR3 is TGTGCCACCAGCAGAGCCGGGATTCAAGAGACCCAGTACTTC. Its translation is CATSRAGIQETQYF.

The CDR3 DNA reads as TGTGCCAGCAGTATGACTAGCGGGGTGGGAGAGCAGTACTTC. Translating it yields CASSMTSGVGEQYF. The V gene is TRBV7-2, the J gene TRBJ2-7; 11 bases align to TRBD2. Looked up from germline, CDR1 is SGHTA and CDR2 is FQGNSA. The CDR3 runs to 14 residues. J lost 7 bases, V lost 6 bases, and 8 bases had no gene match. Together with reference TRBV7-2 and TRBJ2-7, the CDR3 gives the full variable domain: GAGVSQSPSNKVTEKGKDVELRCDPISGHTALYWYRQSLGQGLEFLIYFQGNSAPDKSGLPSDRFSAERTGGSVSTLTIQRTQQEDSAVYLCASSMTSGVGEQYFGPGTRLTVT.

In DNA, the CDR3 is TGTGCCAGCAGCTTGATCCACGGTTCGAACACTGAAGCTTTCTTT. This translates into CASSLIHGSNTEAFF. The chain recombines TRBV5-6 with TRBJ1-1; no reliable D call. CDR1 and CDR2 (germline): SGHDT, YYEEEE. Trimming cost V 1 base and J 1 base, with 11 bases left between them. The CDR3 extends over 15 amino acids.

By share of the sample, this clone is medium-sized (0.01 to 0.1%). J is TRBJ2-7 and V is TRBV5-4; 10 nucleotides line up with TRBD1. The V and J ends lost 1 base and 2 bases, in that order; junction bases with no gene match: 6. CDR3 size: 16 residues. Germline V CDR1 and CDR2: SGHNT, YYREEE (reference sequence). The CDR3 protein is CASSLQGQGDTYEQYF. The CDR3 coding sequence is TGTGCCAGCAGCTTGCAAGGACAGGGGGATACCTACGAGCAGTACTTC.

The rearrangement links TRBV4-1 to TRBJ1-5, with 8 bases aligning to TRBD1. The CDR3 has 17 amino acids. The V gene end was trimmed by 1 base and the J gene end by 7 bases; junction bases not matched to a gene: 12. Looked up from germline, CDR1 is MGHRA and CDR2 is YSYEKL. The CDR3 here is CASSQGAGQVGWQPQHF. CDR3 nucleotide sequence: TGCGCCAGCAGCCAAGGCGCGGGACAGGTAGGCTGGCAGCCCCAGCATTTT.

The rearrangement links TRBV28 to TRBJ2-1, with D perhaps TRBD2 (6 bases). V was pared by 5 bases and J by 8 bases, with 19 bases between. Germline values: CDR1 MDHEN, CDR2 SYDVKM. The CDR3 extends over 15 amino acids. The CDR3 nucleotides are TGTGCCAGCAGTCCCGGCGGGACCCAGAATGATGAGCAGTTCTTC. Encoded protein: CASSPGGTQNDEQFF.

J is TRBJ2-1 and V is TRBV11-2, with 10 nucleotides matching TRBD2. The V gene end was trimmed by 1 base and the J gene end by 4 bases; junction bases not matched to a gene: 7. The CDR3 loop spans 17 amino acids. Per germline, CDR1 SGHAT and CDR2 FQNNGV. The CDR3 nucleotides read TGTGCCAGCAGCTTAGGGGCCAGCGGGGGGGTGTACAATGAGCAGTTCTTC. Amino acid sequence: CASSLGASGGVYNEQFF.

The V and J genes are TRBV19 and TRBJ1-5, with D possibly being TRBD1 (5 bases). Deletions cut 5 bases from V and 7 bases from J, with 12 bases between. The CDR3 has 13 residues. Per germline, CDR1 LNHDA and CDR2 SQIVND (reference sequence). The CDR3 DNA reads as TGTGCCAGTAGTGGAGGGACGGGCCAGCCCCAGCATTTT. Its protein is CASSGGTGQPQHF.

Written as DNA, the CDR3 is TGTGCCAGCAGCGTACTGAAGACTAGCGGGGGGTTCGAGACCCAGTACTTC. Translated: CASSVLKTSGGFETQYF. V is TRBV4-2 and J is TRBJ2-5; TRBD2 agrees at 13 bases. This CDR3 spans 17 amino acids. With 5 bases clipped from V and 5 bases from J, the junction kept 11 bases outside the gene matches. Per the germline V gene, CDR1 is LGHNA and CDR2 is YNFKEQ.

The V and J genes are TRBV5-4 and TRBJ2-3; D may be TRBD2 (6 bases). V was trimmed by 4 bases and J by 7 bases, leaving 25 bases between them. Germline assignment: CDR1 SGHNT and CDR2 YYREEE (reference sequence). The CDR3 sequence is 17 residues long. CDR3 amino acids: CASSAGRGGAAMYTQYF. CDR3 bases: TGTGCCAGCAGCGCGGGGCGGGGTGGGGCGGCGATGTATACGCAGTATTTT.

The CDR3 region is CASSLNRDRVYYGYTF. In DNA, the CDR3 is TGTGCCAGCAGTTTGAACCGGGACAGGGTATACTATGGCTACACCTTC. This chain connects TRBV6-5 to TRBJ1-2, with 9 bases identical to TRBD1. Per germline, CDR1 MNHEY and CDR2 SVGAGI. There are 16 residues in the CDR3. With 4 bases clipped from V and 3 bases from J, the junction kept 9 bases outside the gene matches.

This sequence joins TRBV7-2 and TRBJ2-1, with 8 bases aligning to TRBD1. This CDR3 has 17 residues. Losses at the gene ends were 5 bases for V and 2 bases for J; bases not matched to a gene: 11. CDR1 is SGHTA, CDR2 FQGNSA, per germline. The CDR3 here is CASSPGSGTGAYNEQFF. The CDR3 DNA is TGTGCCAGCAGCCCGGGATCCGGGACAGGCGCCTACAATGAGCAGTTCTTC.

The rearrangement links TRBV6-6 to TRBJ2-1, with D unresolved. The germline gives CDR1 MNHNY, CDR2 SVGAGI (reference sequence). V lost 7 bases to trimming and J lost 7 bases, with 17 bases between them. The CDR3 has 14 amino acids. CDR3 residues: CASTTQTRLNEQFF. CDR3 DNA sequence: TGTGCCAGCACCACCCAAACTCGGTTAAATGAGCAGTTCTTC.

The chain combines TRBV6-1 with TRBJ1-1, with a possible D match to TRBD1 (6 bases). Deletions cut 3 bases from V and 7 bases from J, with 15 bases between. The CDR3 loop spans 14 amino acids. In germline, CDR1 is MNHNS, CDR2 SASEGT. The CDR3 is CASSEETGSLEAFF. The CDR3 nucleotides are TGTGCCAGCAGTGAGGAGACAGGCTCCCTTGAAGCTTTCTTT.

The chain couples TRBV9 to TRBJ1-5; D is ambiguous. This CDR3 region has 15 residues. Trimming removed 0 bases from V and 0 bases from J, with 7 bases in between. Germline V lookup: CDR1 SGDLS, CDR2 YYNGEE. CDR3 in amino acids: CASSVGPVSNQPQHF. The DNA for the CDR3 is TGTGCCAGCAGCGTAGGTCCGGTTAGCAATCAGCCCCAGCATTTT.

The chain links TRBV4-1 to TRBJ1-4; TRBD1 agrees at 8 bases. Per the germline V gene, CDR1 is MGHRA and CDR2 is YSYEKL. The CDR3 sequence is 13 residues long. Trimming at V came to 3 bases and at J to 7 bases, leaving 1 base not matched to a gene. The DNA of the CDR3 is TGCGCCAGCAGCCAGCAGGGGGCTGAAAAACTGTTTTTT. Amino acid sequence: CASSQQGAEKLFF.

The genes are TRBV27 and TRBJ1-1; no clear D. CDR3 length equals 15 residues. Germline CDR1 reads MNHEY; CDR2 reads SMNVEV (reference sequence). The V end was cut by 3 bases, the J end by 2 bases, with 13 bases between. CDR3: CASSLSGVRNTEAFF. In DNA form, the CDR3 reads TGTGCCAGCAGTTTGTCCGGGGTTCGCAACACTGAAGCTTTCTTT.